This TCR beta chain is from a study of cytomegalovirus exposure and HLA in healthy donors. There are a few counts of this clone. 13 Jbeta primers and 60 Vbeta primers were used for the PCR. The repertoire was sequenced with immunoSEQ multiplex PCR; TCRdb's copy has only in-frame clones and lacks some. This sample has roughly 99,000 clones, with roughly 76% found just once. The CDR3 sequence is 13 residues long. The germline gives CDR1 SGDLS, CDR2 YYNGEE. Between the trimmed V and J ends, which lost 0 bases and 7 bases, there was a span of 7 bases. The specimen was PBMCs. The gene calls are TRBV9 and TRBJ2-2; D gene unclear. This receptor was identified in a man between 18 and 35 years old in good health and CMV-seronegative. CDR3 in amino acids: CASSVVLGGELFF. The CDR3 DNA sequence: TGTGCCAGCAGCGTAGTGCTCGGCGGGGAGCTGTTTTTT.